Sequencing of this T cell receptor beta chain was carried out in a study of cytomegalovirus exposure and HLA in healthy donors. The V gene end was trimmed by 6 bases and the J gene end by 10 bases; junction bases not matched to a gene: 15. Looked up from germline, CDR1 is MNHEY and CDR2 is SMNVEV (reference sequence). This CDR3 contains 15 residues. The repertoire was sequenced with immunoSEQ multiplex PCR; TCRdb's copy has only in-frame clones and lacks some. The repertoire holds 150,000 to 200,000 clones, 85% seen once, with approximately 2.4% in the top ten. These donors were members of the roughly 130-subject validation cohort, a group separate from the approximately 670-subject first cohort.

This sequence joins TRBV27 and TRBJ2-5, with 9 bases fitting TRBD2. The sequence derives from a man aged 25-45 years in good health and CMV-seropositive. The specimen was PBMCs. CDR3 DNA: TGTGCCAGCAGGAGGACCCCGGGGGTAGCGGGGGTCCAGTACTTC. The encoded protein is CASRRTPGVAGVQYF.